The clone carrying this T cell receptor beta chain came up many times. Its antigen is still unknown. The data originate from a study of breast tumors, draining lymph nodes, adjacent tissues. Breast cancer patients provided tissue from their axillary draining lymph nodes. TCRdb re-called the multiplex PCR reads through MiXCR, storing one row per CDR3 protein. The sample records about 100,000 distinct CDR3 sequences, 21% being singletons. Study-wide findings and caveats: Findings are consistent with lymph node origin and intratumoral expansion of most tumor T cells. That most tumor T cells come from lymph nodes remained unproven. Luminal-like breast cancer showed significantly higher tumor–nontumor repertoire similarity than basal-like. Tumors had less TCR diversity than lymph nodes, more than nontumor tissue.

Germline CDR1 is LGHDT and CDR2 is YNNKEL (reference sequence). CDR3 length equals 15 residues. V was trimmed by 0 bases and J by 3 bases, leaving 9 bases between them. Sequenced sample: axillary lymph node tissue. The V and J genes are TRBV3-1 and TRBJ1-3; tentatively, D is TRBD1 (5 bases). This clonotype was sampled from a female donor with breast cancer. Some clones in this sample may be carry-over from other donors' samples. The CDR3 DNA follows: TGTGCCAGCAGCCAAGATCTCGGGGGTGGAAACACCATATATTTT. This sequence encodes CASSQDLGGGNTIYF.